This TCR beta chain derives from a study of cytomegalovirus exposure and HLA in healthy donors. Comment on this clone: As yet, its antigen is unknown.

Researchers ran the PCR with 60 Vbeta and 13 Jbeta primers. Profiling relied on immunoSEQ multiplex PCR, and the TCRdb table lists in-frame clones only, not all of them. The sample carries fewer than 100,000 clones, around 68% recorded once. Study results and caveats: The investigators catalogued some 150 TCR beta chains as cytomegalovirus-associated. A later analysis linked a missense DCLRE1C variant to TCR beta V- and J-gene trimming. Later work found most CMV-associated TCR beta chains apparently HLA-restricted. TCR beta V segments were, for the most part, productive about 90% or about 30% of the time in an earlier analysis.

V shed 7 bases and J 1 base; nucleotides not matched to a gene: 7. The germline V gene has CDR1 SNHLY and CDR2 FYNNEI. CDR3 length equals 15 residues. The receptor was isolated from a female donor in good health and CMV-seronegative. This chain uses TRBV2 with TRBJ2-1, with TRBD1 matching over 7 bases. Source material: PBMCs. CDR3 amino acids: CASKRDSRSYNEQFF. As DNA, the CDR3 is TGTGCCAGCAAACGGGACAGTAGGTCCTACAATGAGCAGTTCTTC. Filled out from reference TRBV2 and TRBJ2-1, the complete variable domain reads EPEVTQTPSHQVTQMGQEVILRCVPISNHLYFYWYRQILGQKVEFLVSFYNNEISEKSEIFDDQFSVERPDGSNFTLKIRSTKLEDSAMYFCASKRDSRSYNEQFFGPGTRLTVL.